One and the same sample provided the 4 T cell receptor beta chains below, sequenced in a study of T-cell memory formation after mild COVID-19. TCRdb re-analysed the 5' RACE reads in MiXCR, keeping a single row per CDR3 protein. The sample comprises some 190,000 distinct CDR3 sequences, around 19% of which are singletons, and 2.4% rests with the top ten. Material for sequencing was PBMCs or a T cell subset sorted from them (not recorded which). Receptors were obtained from an adult woman who had mild COVID-19 (a few samples of this study predate the infection). Cell type and time point are not known.

V gene TRBV9 combines with J gene TRBJ2-2; D gene uncertain. V was cut by 0 bases and J by 0 bases, with 6 bases left in between. The germline gives CDR1 SGDLS, CDR2 YYNGEE. The CDR3 sequence is 15 residues long. This CDR3 is CASSVARTNTGELFF. Here the CDR3 DNA reads TGTGCCAGCAGCGTAGCTAGGACGAACACCGGGGAGCTGTTTTTT. The complete variable domain, with remaining parts taken from reference TRBV9 and TRBJ2-2, reads DSGVTQTPKHLITATGQRVTLRCSPRSGDLSVYWYQQSLDQGLQFLIQYYNGEERAKGNILERFSAQQFPDLHSELNLSSLELGDSALYFCASSVARTNTGELFFGEGSRLTVL.

The rearrangement links TRBV12-3 or TRBV12-4 to TRBJ2-4, with D hard to call. The CDR3 has 14 amino acids. V was pared by 2 bases and J by 4 bases, with 9 bases between. CDR3 sequence reads: CASSLRQRKNIQYF. The CDR3 region has the DNA TGTGCCAGCAGTTTACGGCAGAGGAAAAACATTCAGTACTTC.

The rearrangement links TRBV20-1 to TRBJ2-5; D tentatively fits TRBD1 or TRBD2 (6 bases each). Germline-derived CDR1 and CDR2 are DFQATT and SNEGSKA (reference sequence). Between the trimmed V and J ends, which lost 5 bases and 3 bases, there was a span of 10 bases. There are 12 residues in the CDR3. The chain's CDR3 is CSASGAEETQYF. The CDR3 DNA is TGCAGTGCTTCGGGGGCTGAAGAGACCCAGTACTTC.

The table lists this clonotype with many counts. The chain joins TRBV7-2 to TRBJ2-1; D unresolved. V lost 4 bases and J 7 bases, leaving 17 bases between the germline ends. CDR1 and CDR2 (germline): SGHTA, FQGNSA. The CDR3 is 15 residues long. In DNA, the CDR3 is TGTGCCAGCAGCTCCCCCCCGCACTACTATAATGAGCAGTTCTTC. Encoded protein: CASSSPPHYYNEQFF.